This passage covers 13 T cell receptor beta chains from one sample sequenced in a study of blood T cell repertoires in COVID-19. Data came from immunoSEQ multiplex PCR; TCRdb stores just in-frame clones and leaves some out. The repertoire holds more than 95,000 clones, with roughly 90% as singletons. The sample was peripheral blood. Receptor source: a human donor in a cohort sampled during active COVID-19.

V is TRBV6-6 and J is TRBJ2-5; 8 nucleotides match TRBD2. From germline, CDR1 is MNHNY and CDR2 SVGAGI (reference sequence). V was clipped by 6 bases and J by 8 bases; unmatched bases: 8. This CDR3 is built from 13 residues. The CDR3 DNA reads as TGTGCCAGCAGCGGGAGGGGGGAAGGAACCCAGTACTTC. Encoded protein: CASSGRGEGTQYF.

This clone was seen a single time. This sequence joins TRBV21-1 and TRBJ2-3; the DNA was not compared with TRBD2, the D call given in the table. TRBV21-1 is deemed a pseudogene. The CDR3 totals 17 residues. The CDR3 here is CASTPGLAGGSTDTQYF. DNA for the CDR3: TGTGCCAGCACCCCGGGACTAGCGGGGGGAAGCACAGATACGCAGTATTTT.

The CDR3 here is CASSLGQTLSLQYF. CDR3 DNA: TGTGCCAGCAGTTTAGGACAGACTCTCTCGCTGCAGTACTTC. This chain joins TRBV27 and TRBJ2-7; tentatively, D is TRBD1 (6 bases). The CDR3 covers 14 residues. V was shortened by 2 bases and J by 9 bases, with 17 bases between the two germline ends. Looked up from germline, CDR1 is MNHEY and CDR2 is SMNVEV (reference sequence).

V is TRBV6-5 and J is TRBJ1-3; perhaps TRBD1 as D (6 bases). Germline loops: CDR1 MNHEY, CDR2 SVGAGI. V was shortened by 6 bases and J by 0 bases, with 12 bases between the two germline ends. The CDR3 is made up of 15 amino acids. The CDR3 protein is CASSRQAGSGNTIYF. The CDR3 DNA reads as TGTGCCAGCAGCCGACAGGCGGGCTCTGGAAACACCATATATTTT.

The chain combines TRBV28 with TRBJ1-1, with TRBD1 matching over 7 bases. CDR1 and CDR2 from the germline V gene are MDHEN and SYDVKM. With 7 bases clipped from V and 0 bases from J, the junction kept 8 bases outside the gene matches. The length of the CDR3 is 15 residues. CDR3 residues: CASNLRGILNTEAFF. The CDR3 DNA is TGTGCCAGCAATCTCAGGGGGATCTTGAACACTGAAGCTTTCTTT.

This clone was detected only a few times. In nucleotides, the CDR3 is TGTGCCAGCAGCCGGCGACTGTATAGCAATCAGCCCCAGCATTTT. As protein: CASSRRLYSNQPQHF. The rearrangement joins TRBV5-6 to TRBJ1-5; unclear D gene. Trimming removed 4 bases at V and 0 bases at J, with 11 bases between. The CDR3 is 15 amino acids. Germline CDR1 and CDR2: SGHDT and YYEEEE.

This chain connects TRBV7-8 to TRBJ1-2, with D perhaps matching TRBD1 (6 bases). Trimming cost V 1 base and J 8 bases, with 17 bases left between them. The CDR3 length is 15 residues. Germline CDR1 and CDR2: SGHVS and FQNEAQ. CDR3 coding DNA: TGTGCCAGCAGCTTAGTACGGGGGGCAACTGGGGGCTACACCTTC. Translating it yields CASSLVRGATGGYTF. Filled out from reference TRBV7-8 and TRBJ1-2, the complete variable domain reads GAGVSQSPRYKVAKRGQDVALRCDPISGHVSLFWYQQALGQGPEFLTYFQNEAQLDKSGLPSDRFFAERPEGSVSTLKIQRTQQEDSAVYLCASSLVRGATGGYTFGSGTRLTVV.

The CDR3 region is CASSEGGEQETQYF. The CDR3 DNA sequence: TGTGCCAGCAGTGAGGGGGGGGAACAAGAGACCCAGTACTTC. The chain links TRBV2 to TRBJ2-5, with 7 bases that match TRBD2. The CDR3 runs 14 residues. Germline CDR1 SNHLY, CDR2 FYNNEI. V lost 3 bases to trimming and J lost 2 bases; unmatched junction nucleotides: 3.

The CDR3 DNA reads as TGTGCCAGCAGTTCCTTTAGCGATTTCCCCGGAGATACGCAGTATTTT. Translated: CASSSFSDFPGDTQYF. This sequence joins TRBV28 and TRBJ2-3; TRBD2 is a possible D gene (5 bases). Looked up from germline, CDR1 is MDHEN and CDR2 is SYDVKM. Trimming shortened V by 4 bases and J by 5 bases, and 19 bases separated the two germline ends. This CDR3 is 16 amino acids long.

The chain combines TRBV19 with TRBJ1-1, with D possibly being TRBD1 (6 bases). V was clipped by 5 bases and J by 5 bases, with 18 bases between them. The CDR3 has 15 amino acids. In germline, CDR1 is LNHDA, CDR2 SQIVND (reference sequence). The CDR3 nucleotides are TGTGCCAGTAGTCCATATGAGACTCAGGGGACTGAAGCTTTCTTT. Amino acid sequence: CASSPYETQGTEAFF.

The J gene is TRBJ2-7, the V gene TRBV28; 11 nucleotides line up with TRBD2. V gave up 4 bases and J gave up 2 bases; unmatched junction bases: 4. The length of the CDR3 is 15 residues. Germline lookup yields CDR1 MDHEN and CDR2 SYDVKM. The DNA of the CDR3 is TGTGCCAGCAGTTCTACTAGCGGGGGTCCCTACGAGCAGTACTTC. Its protein is CASSSTSGGPYEQYF.

The chain recombines TRBV6-6 with TRBJ1-3; 7 positions match TRBD1. The V segment lost 6 bases and the J segment 0 bases; nucleotides outside the gene matches: 8. Germline V gives CDR1 MNHNY, CDR2 SVGAGI (reference sequence). This CDR3 comprises 16 residues. CDR3 bases: TGTGCCAGCAGGGGAAGGGGGCTCTCCTCTGGAAACACCATATATTTT. This codes for CASRGRGLSSGNTIYF.

The chain combines TRBV6-2 or TRBV6-3 with TRBJ2-5; D may be TRBD2 (5 bases). Looked up from germline, CDR1 is MNHEY and CDR2 is SVGEGT. Between the trimmed V and J ends, which lost 0 bases and 5 bases, there was a span of 19 bases. The CDR3 contains 17 residues. The CDR3 nucleotides read TGTGCCAGCAGTTACTCGTCATATCGGGGTGTGGAGGAGACCCAGTACTTC. It translates to CASSYSSYRGVEETQYF.